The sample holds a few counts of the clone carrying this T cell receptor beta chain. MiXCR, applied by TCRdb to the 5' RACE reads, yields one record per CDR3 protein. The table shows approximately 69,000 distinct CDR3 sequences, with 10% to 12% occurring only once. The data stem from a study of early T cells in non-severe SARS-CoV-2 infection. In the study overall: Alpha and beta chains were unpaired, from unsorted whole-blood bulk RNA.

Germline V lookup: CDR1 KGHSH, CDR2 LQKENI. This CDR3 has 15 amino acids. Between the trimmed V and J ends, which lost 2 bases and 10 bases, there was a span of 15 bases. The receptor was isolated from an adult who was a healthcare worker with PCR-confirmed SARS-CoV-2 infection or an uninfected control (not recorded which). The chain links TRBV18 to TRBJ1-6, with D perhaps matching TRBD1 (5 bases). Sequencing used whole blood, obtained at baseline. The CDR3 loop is CASSPNSQGYSPLHF. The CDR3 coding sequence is TGTGCCAGCTCACCAAATTCCCAGGGTTACTCACCCCTCCACTTT.